One sample yielded the 25 T cell receptor beta chains listed below, sequenced in a study of T cells in women clearing cervical HPV infection. Profiled with immunoSEQ multiplex PCR; TCRdb holds only in-frame clones, not every one. This sample contains some 40,000 clones. Input material: blood buffy coat. The receptors stem from a woman between 18 and 69 years old with a cervical HPV16 infection that either progressed to CIN3+ or cleared (not recorded which).

To note about this clone: One end of the junction is discordant with germline, which a read error may explain. The CDR3 bases that were read are TGTGCTAGCAGCTTAGCAGGCGGCTACGAG. It codes for CASSLAGGYE. The CDR3 in its entirety is CASSLAGGYEQYF. The chain links TRBV7-7 to TRBJ2-7; D remains unclear. Sequencing ends 3 residues short of the CDR3 end; the germline J gene provides the rest. The germline V gene has CDR1 SSHAT and CDR2 FNYEAQ (reference sequence). This CDR3 region has 13 residues.

Worth noting for this clone: Sequencing ends 3 residues short of the CDR3 end; the germline J gene provides the rest. This chain uses TRBV20-1 with TRBJ2-7, with 7 bases identical to TRBD1. The CDR3 spans 14 residues. V lost 2 bases and J lost 0; bases outside the gene matches: 4. Germline CDR1 is DFQATT and CDR2 is SNEGSKA (reference sequence). CDR3 sequence reads: CSARTQGSSYEQYF. Partial CDR3 DNA: TGCAGTGCTAGAACACAGGGGAGCTCCTACGAG.

About this clone: The CDR3 goes on 3 residues after the read ends, and that part is filled in from the germline J gene. The V call is TRBV12-3 or TRBV12-4, the J call TRBJ2-7; D is possibly TRBD2 (6 bases). This CDR3 region has 13 residues. V lost 3 bases and J lost 3, with 9 bases in between. The part of the CDR3 DNA that was read is TGTGCCAGCAGTTTTGGGCGGGGCTACGAG. It codes for CASSFGRGYE. The full-length CDR3 reads as CASSFGRGYEQYF.

About this clone: The read finishes 3 residues shy of the CDR3 end, and the germline J gene is used to complete it. This chain links TRBV7-9 with TRBJ2-1; maybe TRBD2 (7 bases). The CDR3 loop spans 15 amino acids. Trimming took off 5 bases at V and 9 bases at J, with 20 bases between the two ends. Germline assignment: CDR1 SEHNR and CDR2 FQNEAQ (reference sequence). The DNA read from the CDR3 is TGTGCCAGCAGCCCAAGGGGGGGTGGTCGTAGTGAG. Protein product: CASSPRGGGRSE. The entire CDR3 protein is CASSPRGGGRSEQFF.

Remarks on this clone: The CDR3 goes on 3 residues after the read ends, and that part is filled in from the germline J gene. Other DNA variants within this sample encode the same CDR3. This chain connects TRBV2 to TRBJ2-5; 7 bases agree with TRBD1. The CDR3 length is 14 residues. The germline V gene encodes CDR1 SNHLY and CDR2 FYNNEI. V lost 6 bases and J lost 2; bases outside the gene matches: 6. Partial CDR3 DNA: TGTGCCAGCAGAAGACAGGGAGTTCAAGAGACC. It is translated as CASRRQGVQET. The entire CDR3 reads CASRRQGVQETQYF.

In regard to this clone: The read ends 3 residues shy of where the CDR3 ends; the end is completed using the germline J gene. This rearrangement joins TRBV28 to TRBJ2-1; possible D gene TRBD1, 5 bases. V lost 2 bases, J lost 8 bases, and 13 bases lay in between. The V gene's germline CDR1 is MDHEN and CDR2 SYDVKM. The CDR3 totals 14 residues. The CDR3 is CASSLRQGRDEQFF. The part of the CDR3 DNA that was read is TGTGCCAGCAGTTTACGGCAGGGCAGAGATGAG.

In regard to this clone: The read terminates 3 residues before the CDR3 end, so the remaining end is supplied by the germline J gene. The chain has TRBV12-5 and TRBJ2-7; tentatively, D is TRBD2 (6 bases). The CDR3 length is 17 residues. Germline V gene sequence: CDR1 LGHNT, CDR2 FRNRAP. Trimming pared 3 bases from V and 0 bases from J, leaving 18 bases between. Here the CDR3 reads CASGFYTGGGDSYEQYF. The sequenced CDR3 bases are TGTGCTAGTGGTTTTTATACTGGCGGAGGGGACTCCTACGAG.

As to this clone: The observed sequence ends 3 residues before the CDR3 terminus, with the missing tail filled in from the germline J gene. This rearrangement joins TRBV20-1 to TRBJ2-5; TRBD1 is a possible D gene (6 bases). From germline, CDR1 is DFQATT and CDR2 SNEGSKA (reference sequence). The CDR3 is 14 amino acids. V lost 4 bases and J 3 bases, leaving 15 bases between the germline ends. The CDR3 spells CSATGNRAEETQYF. The CDR3 bases that were read are TGCAGTGCTACTGGCAACAGGGCGGAAGAGACC.

CDR3 DNA, as far as it was read: TGTGCCAGCAGTGGTCCTACAGGGAATGAG. Translation gives CASSGPTGNE. The CDR3 in its entirety is CASSGPTGNEQFF. The chain employs TRBV6-1 and TRBJ2-1; D possibly corresponds to TRBD1 (6 bases). Read data end 3 residues before the CDR3 end; the end is taken from the germline J gene. Per germline, CDR1 MNHNS and CDR2 SASEGT. V lost 4 bases, J lost 7 bases, and 11 bases lay in between. The CDR3 runs to 13 residues.

In the case of this clone: The read gets to within 3 residues of the CDR3 end, and the germline J gene fills in the rest. This chain uses TRBV6-1 with TRBJ2-7, with D perhaps matching TRBD1 (6 bases). Germline CDR1 reads MNHNS; CDR2 reads SASEGT. The CDR3 runs to 16 residues. Trimming took off 2 bases at V and 3 bases at J, with 17 bases between the two ends. The CDR3 DNA, read in part, is TGTGCCAGCAGTGAAAATAGGGGGACATCTTTCTACGAG. Translating gives CASSENRGTSFYE. The whole CDR3 is CASSENRGTSFYEQYF.

The CDR3 loop reads CAWKGRLGFSTDTQYF. CDR3 DNA, as far as it was read: TGTGCCTGGAAGGGGCGGCTAGGTTTTAGCACAGATACG. The chain couples TRBV30 to TRBJ2-3; a weak D match, TRBD1 (5 bases). The read gets to within 3 residues of the CDR3 end, and the germline J gene fills in the rest. V was clipped by 4 bases and J by 0 bases, with 17 bases between them. The CDR3 is 16 amino acids. Germline CDR1 GTSNPN, CDR2 SVGIG (reference sequence).

Notes on this clone: The read finishes 3 residues shy of the CDR3 end, and the germline J gene is used to complete it. The chain carries TRBV20-1 and TRBJ2-5; 11 nucleotides align to TRBD2. V lost 5 bases to trimming and J lost 5 bases; unmatched junction nucleotides: 1. Germline V gene data show CDR1 as DFQATT and CDR2 as SNEGSKA (reference sequence). CDR3 size: 12 residues. CDR3 protein: CSALAGGETQYF. The sequenced CDR3 bases are TGCAGTGCTTTAGCGGGAGGGGAGACC.

Concerning this clone itself: With the read ending 3 residues before the CDR3 end, the germline J gene is used to fill in that end. The rearrangement links TRBV19 to TRBJ1-1, with 8 bases fitting TRBD1. The trim removed 9 bases at V and 1 base at J, leaving 4 bases unmatched. Germline CDR1 and CDR2: LNHDA and SQIVND (reference sequence). The CDR3 contains 13 residues. The covered CDR3 bases are TGTGCCAGCTTGACAGGGGCGAACACTGAA. Encoded protein: CASLTGANTE. The entire CDR3 protein is CASLTGANTEAFF.

As to this clone: Its ends do not fully match the called genes, so a read error is possible. The read stops 3 residues short of the end of the CDR3; the missing end is completed from the germline J gene. This rearrangement joins TRBV4-2 to TRBJ1-2; D perhaps matches TRBD1 (6 bases). The CDR3 has 15 residues. Germline V lookup: CDR1 LGHNA, CDR2 YNFKEQ. The DNA read from the CDR3 is TGCGCCAGCAGCCCGGCGGGGGCTGGAGCCTATGGC. Its translation: CASSPAGAGAYG. The whole CDR3 region reads CASSPAGAGAYGYTF.

Remarks on this clone: The sequenced fragment ends 3 residues before the CDR3 boundary, so the rest is inferred from the germline J gene. The rearrangement uses TRBV30 and TRBJ1-6; TRBD1 agrees at 8 bases. The CDR3 extends over 13 amino acids. Per germline, CDR1 GTSNPN and CDR2 SVGIG (reference sequence). Unmatched junction bases numbered 1, after V lost 1 base and J lost 8 bases. CDR3 bases read: TGTGCCTGGAGTGGACAGGGGTATTCACCC. This codes for CAWSGQGYSP. The entire CDR3 reads CAWSGQGYSPLHF.

As concerns this clone: Read sequence stops 3 residues before the CDR3 end, and the germline J gene provides the missing end. This sequence joins TRBV19 and TRBJ2-7; 9 nucleotides match TRBD1. This CDR3 is 16 amino acids long. The V gene end was trimmed by 5 bases and the J gene end by 0 bases; junction bases not matched to a gene: 8. Germline loops: CDR1 LNHDA, CDR2 SQIVND (reference sequence). The CDR3: CASSAWTGAYSYEQYF. The sequenced CDR3 bases are TGTGCCAGTAGTGCCTGGACAGGGGCCTACTCCTACGAG.

A remark on this clone: Read data end 3 residues before the CDR3 end; the end is taken from the germline J gene. The chain is built from TRBV12-3 or TRBV12-4 and TRBJ2-1, with 8 bases matching TRBD2. There are 18 residues in the CDR3. V lost 8 bases to trimming and J lost 0 bases; unmatched junction nucleotides: 15. The CDR3 loop is CASQGSGVGDSSYNEQFF. Incomplete CDR3 DNA: TGTGCCAGCCAGGGTAGCGGGGTTGGGGATAGCTCCTACAATGAG.

In the case of this clone: The CDR3 extends 3 residues past the end of the read, so its final part is completed from the germline J gene. The V and J genes are TRBV19 and TRBJ2-7; 7 bases align to TRBD1. The trim removed 7 bases at V and 1 base at J, leaving 4 bases unmatched. This CDR3 contains 13 residues. Germline CDR1 is LNHDA and CDR2 is SQIVND (reference sequence). The CDR3 here is CASNPGQSYEQYF. The part of the CDR3 DNA that was read is TGTGCCAGTAACCCGGGACAGTCCTACGAG. Full variable domain (missing parts from reference TRBV19 and TRBJ2-7): DGGITQSPKYLFRKEGQNVTLSCEQNLNHDAMYWYRQDPGQGLRLIYYSQIVNDFQKGDIAEGYSVSREKKESFPLTVTSAQKNPTAFYLCASNPGQSYEQYFGPGTRLTVT.

A word on this clone: The observed sequence ends 3 residues before the CDR3 terminus, with the missing tail filled in from the germline J gene. This chain connects TRBV29-1 to TRBJ2-6; 7 nucleotides match TRBD1. Germline-derived CDR1 and CDR2 are SQVTM and ANQGSEA. The V segment lost 5 bases and the J segment 0 bases; nucleotides outside the gene matches: 7. The CDR3 has 16 residues. Partial CDR3 DNA: TGCAGCGTTCCGGGACAGTCGGGCTCTGGGGCCAACGTC. As protein: CSVPGQSGSGANV. The CDR3 in its entirety is CSVPGQSGSGANVLTF.

CDR3: CASSPSASGYSYNEQFF. CDR3 DNA, as far as it was read: TGCGCCAGCAGCCCCTCGGCGAGCGGTTACTCCTACAATGAG. The chain recombines TRBV5-1 with TRBJ2-1; possible D gene TRBD2, 5 bases. The read terminates 3 residues ahead of where the CDR3 ends, so the germline J gene completes it. Trimming shortened V by 4 bases and J by 0 bases, and 17 bases separated the two germline ends. Germline CDR1 reads SGHRS; CDR2 reads YFSETQ. The CDR3 covers 17 residues.

As concerns this clone: The read falls 3 residues short of the CDR3 end, and the missing part is taken from the germline J gene. This chain joins TRBV18 and TRBJ2-3, with 9 bases lining up with TRBD1. Germline assignment: CDR1 KGHSH and CDR2 LQKENI. The CDR3 has 14 amino acids. Incomplete CDR3 DNA: TGTGCCAGCTCAGAACAGGGGGCGCGGGAGACG. Translating it yields CASSEQGARET. The full CDR3 sequence reads CASSEQGARETQYF.

CDR3 bases read: TGTGCCAGCAGTGAAGCCCTACAGGGGGCGCGGAGGAACAATGAG. This codes for CASSEALQGARRNNE. The whole CDR3 protein reads CASSEALQGARRNNEQFF. The chain recombines TRBV6-1 with TRBJ2-1, with 9 bases lining up with TRBD1. The CDR3 end lies 3 residues beyond the end of the read and is filled in from the germline J gene. The V and J ends lost 0 bases and 5 bases, in that order; junction bases with no gene match: 11. This CDR3 has 18 residues. CDR1 is MNHNS, CDR2 SASEGT, per germline.

Notes on this clone: Read sequence stops 3 residues before the CDR3 end, and the germline J gene provides the missing end. The V gene is TRBV6-2 or TRBV6-3, the J gene TRBJ2-3, with D perhaps matching TRBD1 (5 bases). Germline lookup yields CDR1 MNHEY and CDR2 SVGEGT. This CDR3 contains 13 residues. CDR3 DNA (partial): TGTGCCAGCAAGGACAATACCAATCAGCCG. It encodes CASKDNTNQP. The whole CDR3 sequence is CASKDNTNQPQYF.

Notes on this clone: Sequencing ends 3 residues short of the CDR3 end; the germline J gene provides the rest. This sequence joins TRBV5-6 and TRBJ2-2; a possible D gene is TRBD1 (5 bases). The germline CDR1 and CDR2 sequences are SGHDT and YYEEEE. V lost 5 bases and J 3 bases, leaving 11 bases between the germline ends. The CDR3 sequence is 14 residues long. The CDR3 here is CASRPDRYTGELFF. The DNA read from the CDR3 is TGTGCCAGCAGACCCGACAGATACACCGGGGAG.

With respect to this clone: The read halts 3 residues ahead of the CDR3 end, with the missing end drawn from the germline J gene. This sequence joins TRBV2 and TRBJ1-1; tentatively, D is TRBD1 (5 bases). The V end lost 4 bases, the J end lost 3 bases, and 15 bases lay between the germline ends. Looked up from germline, CDR1 is SNHLY and CDR2 is FYNNEI. The CDR3 sequence is 15 residues long. The part of the CDR3 DNA that was read is TGTGCCAGCAGTGTTCGACAGATCGCCGACACTGAA. Translated, it gives CASSVRQIADTE. The CDR3 in full is CASSVRQIADTEAFF.